The source of this TCR beta chain is a study of OX40 agonist ivuxolimab in advanced cancers. For the study in its entirety: The costimulatory receptor OX40 (CD134) was targeted by ivuxolimab, a fully human IgG2 agonistic monoclonal antibody. Partial responses were achieved by three dose-escalation patients, of whom one had hepatocellular carcinoma and two had cutaneous melanoma. Intravenous ivuxolimab was administered to patients every 2 weeks at six dose levels: 0.01, 0.1, 0.3, 1.5, 3 and 10 mg/kg. The paper describes the monotherapy dose-escalation part (N ≈ 51 patients) of the phase I trial of ivuxolimab. Of the roughly 53 patients in dose escalation, about 20 had hepatocellular carcinoma, approximately 15 had melanoma, 9 had renal cell carcinoma and 9 had head and neck cancer. In the dose-escalation cohort, 70% to 85% of patients were male, and the mean age was approximately 60 years with a range of about 20 to 80. Peripheral TCRbeta sequencing was intended to test whether TCR sequence diversity was altered and clonal T-cell expansion was caused by ivuxolimab. Patients were allowed to have had prior anti-PD-1, anti-PD-L1 or anti-CTLA-4 therapy, and roughly 40% of the dose-escalation patients had previously received checkpoint inhibitors. Overall study results and their limits: Which antigens the clonally expanded peripheral T cells were specific for was not determined. After ivuxolimab, more expanded clones were found on average in CD8+ T cells than in CD4+ T cells. Clonal expansion of both CD4+ and CD8+ blood T cells was observed from baseline to week 6 at doses 0.1 to 3.0 mg/kg. Low levels of normalized T-cell clonal expansion were also seen in some patients who did not respond. In the 0.1-3.0 mg/kg groups, partial responders were among the patients with the lowest normalized peripheral clonal expansion, particularly in CD8+ T cells.

The trial excluded patients who had a history of autoimmune disease or who were on systemic immunosuppression. Peripheral blood for TCR sequencing was drawn from every dose cohort at baseline, at cycle 4 day 1 and at cycle 7 day 1. The samples were drawn from a first-in-human, open-label, multicenter phase I dose-escalation trial of ivuxolimab. Adults with locally advanced or metastatic melanoma, renal cell carcinoma, hepatocellular carcinoma or head and neck squamous cell carcinoma were enrolled in the trial. CD4+ and CD8+ T cells were sorted separately from peripheral blood before TCR sequencing. In regard to this clone: Its specific antigen is unknown. It has no much larger one-base neighbor in the sample; base qualities were not kept.

The junction shows trimming of 0 bases on V and 4 bases on J, plus 11 bases between the germline ends. The germline V gene (reference sequence) provides CDR1 SGHKS and CDR2 YYEKEE. The CDR3 covers 15 residues, taking in both the cysteine and the phenylalanine. Only the CDR3 region is kept as DNA, spanning 45 bases read in frame from base 1. Genomic DNA was extracted from sorted cells for sequencing of the TCRbeta CDR3 region. TCRbeta CDR3 regions were sequenced using the immunoSEQ Assay. As stored in TCRdb, this immuneACCESS dataset retains in-frame rearrangements with V and J assigned. A fraction of the clones does not appear; measured against another copy, unresolved V genes explain less than half of the discrepancy, and the remainder lacks a known reason. The sample includes tens of thousands of clones, with around 89% observed a single time. Jointly, the top ten make up roughly 5.9% of the sample.

Material: CD4+ or CD8+ T cells sorted from blood, obtained in a trial of the OX40 agonist ivuxolimab. This TCR came from an adult with an advanced solid tumor such as melanoma, head and neck, liver or kidney cancer. The rearranged chain carries TRBV5-5 and TRBJ1-5; the D segment cannot be called with confidence. The DNA reads TGTGCCAGCAGCTTGGGAGAATGGGATAATCAGCCCCAGCATTTT. This codes for CASSLGEWDNQPQHF. This CDR3, with the reference TRBV5-5 and TRBJ1-5 proteins standing in past its ends, gives the full variable domain DAGVTQSPTHLIKTRGQQVTLRCSPISGHKSVSWYQQVLGQGPQFIFQYYEKEERGRGNFPDRFSARQFPNYSSELNVNALLLGDSALYLCASSLGEWDNQPQHFGDGTRLSIL.